This is a list of T cell receptor beta chains from one sample in a study of cytomegalovirus exposure and HLA in healthy donors. Assay used: immunoSEQ multiplex PCR; TCRdb lists only in-frame clones, some missing. Of a few hundred thousand clones listed, about 90% are singletons. Sequencing was performed on PBMCs. The receptors here all came from a woman aged 18-29 years in good health and CMV-seronegative. The CDR3 runs from the conserved cysteine through the conserved F or W. D genes are given only for firm matches. Size is stated for part of the rows, as once, few or many counts, or as a class when the clone is expanded.

DNA: TGTGCCAGCAGTCAGGCCGACAGTCCTGAAAAACTGTTTTTT
CDR3: CASSQADSPEKLFF
D: -
V: TRBV28
size: -
J: TRBJ1-4

DNA: TGTGCCAGCAGCTCATCTGGGACAGGTAACCAGCCCCAGCATTTT
CDR3: CASSSSGTGNQPQHF
D: TRBD1
V: TRBV7-2
size: -
J: TRBJ1-5

DNA: TGTGCCAGCAGCCAAGACCTAAGTTGGACCGGGGAGCTGTTTTTT
CDR3: CASSQDLSWTGELFF
D: -
V: TRBV14
size: -
J: TRBJ2-2

DNA: TGTGCCAGCAGTTACTCATCGGGGGCTGGAAACACCATATATTTT
CDR3: CASSYSSGAGNTIYF
D: -
V: TRBV6-5
size: -
J: TRBJ1-3

DNA: TGTGCCAGCAGTTCAACAGGGCTTGGAAACACCATATATTTT
CDR3: CASSSTGLGNTIYF
D: -
V: TRBV6-5
size: -
J: TRBJ1-3

DNA: TGTGCCAGCACTAAACTGGGAAACACCATATATTTT
CDR3: CASTKLGNTIYF
D: -
V: TRBV27
size: -
J: TRBJ1-3

DNA: TGCGCCAGCAGCACCGGGACAGAGGCGTACAATGAGCAGTTCTTC
CDR3: CASSTGTEAYNEQFF
D: TRBD1
V: TRBV5-1
size: -
J: TRBJ2-1

DNA: TGTGCCAGCAGTACCGGACTTACCTATGGCTACACCTTC
CDR3: CASSTGLTYGYTF
D: -
V: TRBV5-4
size: -
J: TRBJ1-2

DNA: TGCAGTGCCTCAGGGGCGGATGAGCAGTTCTTC
CDR3: CSASGADEQFF
D: -
V: TRBV20-1
size: -
J: TRBJ2-1

DNA: TGCGCCAGCAGCTTGTTAGTGACATCTGGCGGGGGTAGCACAGATACGCAGTATTTT
CDR3: CASSLLVTSGGGSTDTQYF
D: TRBD2
V: TRBV5-1
size: -
J: TRBJ2-3

DNA: TGTGCCAGCAGGGCGGTTAGGTCCCATCAGCCCCAGCATTTT
CDR3: CASRAVRSHQPQHF
D: -
V: TRBV27
size: -
J: TRBJ1-5

DNA: TGTGCCAGCTCACGAGCGGGGGGAACAGAGAGCAATCAGCCCCAGCATTTT
CDR3: CASSRAGGTESNQPQHF
D: -
V: TRBV18
size: -
J: TRBJ1-5

DNA: TGTGCCAGCAGCTTAGATCTGGGGGGCTCTGGGGCCAACGTCCTGACTTTC
CDR3: CASSLDLGGSGANVLTF
D: -
V: TRBV7-2
size: -
J: TRBJ2-6

DNA: TGTGCCACCGTAACAGGGGGGGCTCAGGGAGATGGCTACACCTTC
CDR3: CATVTGGAQGDGYTF
D: TRBD1
V: TRBV6-5
size: -
J: TRBJ1-2

DNA: TGCGCCAGCAGCCAAGACCCGACTAGCGCGTTCTCCTACAATGAGCAGTTCTTC
CDR3: CASSQDPTSAFSYNEQFF
D: TRBD2
V: TRBV4-3
size: once
J: TRBJ2-1

DNA: TGTGCCAGCAGTTTGGGTACAGGGGCAGTGGGGGAAAAACTGTTTTTT
CDR3: CASSLGTGAVGEKLFF
D: TRBD1
V: TRBV28
size: -
J: TRBJ1-4

DNA: TGCGCCAGCAGCCAAGATAGGGGATTGAACACTGAAGCTTTCTTT
CDR3: CASSQDRGLNTEAFF
D: -
V: TRBV4-1
size: -
J: TRBJ1-1

DNA: TGTGCCAGCAGCCCTAACAGGGCTCACGAGCAGTACTTC
CDR3: CASSPNRAHEQYF
D: -
V: TRBV7-8
size: -
J: TRBJ2-7

DNA: TGTGCCAGCAGTTTATGGGCAGGGAAAAACACTGAAGCTTTCTTT
CDR3: CASSLWAGKNTEAFF
D: -
V: TRBV27
size: once
J: TRBJ1-1

DNA: TGCGCCAGCAGCCATCAGGAGGCCTATGGCTACACCTTC
CDR3: CASSHQEAYGYTF
D: -
V: TRBV4-1
size: few
J: TRBJ1-2

DNA: TGTGCCAGCAGTTTCCGCGACAGGGTCAATTCACCCCTCCACTTT
CDR3: CASSFRDRVNSPLHF
D: TRBD1
V: TRBV6-6
size: -
J: TRBJ1-6

DNA: TGTGCCAGCAGTGAGGCGGCAGGGGGGTATCAGCCCCAGCATTTT
CDR3: CASSEAAGGYQPQHF
D: TRBD1
V: TRBV2
size: -
J: TRBJ1-5

DNA: TGTGCCAGCAGTTTTGGAGGCGCGTCACCCCTCCACTTT
CDR3: CASSFGGASPLHF
D: -
V: TRBV27
size: few
J: TRBJ1-6

DNA: TGTGCCAGTAGTATAGTTAGGAGTGGTAACACTGAAGCTTTCTTT
CDR3: CASSIVRSGNTEAFF
D: -
V: TRBV19
size: -
J: TRBJ1-1

DNA: TGTGCCAGCAGCCAAGATCGCAGTTCCCAAGAGACCCAGTACTTC
CDR3: CASSQDRSSQETQYF
D: -
V: TRBV4-2
size: -
J: TRBJ2-5

DNA: TGTGCCAGCAGTAAAGGGTGGGGGGATGAAAAACTGTTTTTT
CDR3: CASSKGWGDEKLFF
D: -
V: TRBV6-1
size: -
J: TRBJ1-4

DNA: TGTGCCAGCAGTTACGGGACAGGGAATGAAAAACTGTTTTTT
CDR3: CASSYGTGNEKLFF
D: TRBD1
V: TRBV6-6
size: -
J: TRBJ1-4

DNA: TGCGCCAGCGGACAGGGGGCACTGGGGGCCAACGTCCTGACTTTC
CDR3: CASGQGALGANVLTF
D: TRBD1
V: TRBV5-1
size: -
J: TRBJ2-6

DNA: TGCGCCAGCAGCTTTAGCCCTGGCTTAGGGGCCAACGTCCTGACTTTC
CDR3: CASSFSPGLGANVLTF
D: -
V: TRBV5-1
size: -
J: TRBJ2-6

DNA: TGTGCCAGCAGTGAGCGGGGGAACAACTACGAGCAGTACTTC
CDR3: CASSERGNNYEQYF
D: TRBD2
V: TRBV5-4
size: -
J: TRBJ2-7

DNA: TGTGCCAGCAGCCTCGGGACAGGGGGCCACAATGAGCAGTTCTTC
CDR3: CASSLGTGGHNEQFF
D: TRBD1
V: TRBV7-9
size: -
J: TRBJ2-1

DNA: TGTGCCATCAGTGAGACTAGCGGGTCCTACAATGAGCAGTTCTTC
CDR3: CAISETSGSYNEQFF
D: TRBD2
V: TRBV10-3
size: -
J: TRBJ2-1

DNA: TGTGCTAGCAGCTTACAACACGGACAGCGCTACGAGCAGTACTTC
CDR3: CASSLQHGQRYEQYF
D: -
V: TRBV7-7
size: -
J: TRBJ2-7

DNA: TGCGCCAGCAGCCAGCCGACCTCACGGGGGGGCTACAATGAGCAGTTCTTC
CDR3: CASSQPTSRGGYNEQFF
D: TRBD2
V: TRBV4-1
size: -
J: TRBJ2-1

DNA: TGTGCCAGCTCGGGAAACACCATATATTTT
CDR3: CASSGNTIYF
D: -
V: TRBV25-1
size: -
J: TRBJ1-3

DNA: TGTGCCAGCAGTTTACGGGTCGGGGCTGAAGCTTTCTTT
CDR3: CASSLRVGAEAFF
D: -
V: TRBV27
size: -
J: TRBJ1-1

DNA: TGTGCCAGCAGCTCCAAGACTAGCGGGGGTTCCTTCATGACCCAGTACTTC
CDR3: CASSSKTSGGSFMTQYF
D: TRBD2
V: TRBV7-6
size: -
J: TRBJ2-5

DNA: TGTGCCAGCAGTCATATTGAGGGGAACACTGAAGCTTTCTTT
CDR3: CASSHIEGNTEAFF
D: -
V: TRBV6-6
size: -
J: TRBJ1-1

DNA: TGTGCCAGCGCCTCCGGTCCGGGACAGGGCAGCGAGACCCAGTACTTC
CDR3: CASASGPGQGSETQYF
D: TRBD1
V: TRBV9
size: -
J: TRBJ2-5

DNA: TGTGCCAGCAGCTTATCAGGGGGAAACACCATATATTTT
CDR3: CASSLSGGNTIYF
D: -
V: TRBV7-3
size: -
J: TRBJ1-3

DNA: TGTGCCAGCAGCCTTCGGACAGGGGGCGGGGAGCAGTACTTC
CDR3: CASSLRTGGGEQYF
D: TRBD1
V: TRBV7-9
size: once
J: TRBJ2-7

DNA: TGCGCCAGCAGCCAAGCCGGGACTAGCGGGGTACTCTACGAGCAGTACTTC
CDR3: CASSQAGTSGVLYEQYF
D: TRBD2
V: TRBV4-3
size: -
J: TRBJ2-7

DNA: TGCGCCAGCAGCCAGTATTATCCCGGGACAGGGAGTTCGGGTGAGCAGTTCTTC
CDR3: CASSQYYPGTGSSGEQFF
D: TRBD1
V: TRBV4-1
size: -
J: TRBJ2-1

DNA: TGTGCCAGCAGCCAGTACCTGAAAACTAGCGGGGCCAACACCGGGGAGCTGTTTTTT
CDR3: CASSQYLKTSGANTGELFF
D: TRBD2
V: TRBV4-2
size: -
J: TRBJ2-2

DNA: TGCAGCGTTGAAGTAACTAATACGCCTGAAGCTTTCTTT
CDR3: CSVEVTNTPEAFF
D: -
V: TRBV29-1
size: -
J: TRBJ1-1

DNA: TGTGCCACCAACTTAGGGGGACCGGGGGAGACCCAGTACTTC
CDR3: CATNLGGPGETQYF
D: -
V: TRBV15
size: once
J: TRBJ2-5

DNA: TGCGCCAGCAGCGGCGGGGCCACATACGAGCAGTACTTC
CDR3: CASSGGATYEQYF
D: -
V: TRBV5-1
size: -
J: TRBJ2-7

DNA: TGTGCCAGCAAGGACAGGGGAACTATCCAAGAGACCCAGTACTTC
CDR3: CASKDRGTIQETQYF
D: TRBD1
V: TRBV5-6
size: -
J: TRBJ2-5

DNA: TGTGCCACCAGAAATGTGGTATGGCCCGGGGAGCTGTTTTTT
CDR3: CATRNVVWPGELFF
D: -
V: TRBV27
size: -
J: TRBJ2-2

DNA: TGCGCCAGCAGCCAAGAGGGACTAGCGGCCTACAAAAACATTCAGTACTTC
CDR3: CASSQEGLAAYKNIQYF
D: TRBD2
V: TRBV4-3
size: -
J: TRBJ2-4

DNA: TGTGCCAGCAGTGAAGAAGTGGGACAGGGCCACGAGCAGTACTTC
CDR3: CASSEEVGQGHEQYF
D: TRBD1
V: TRBV6-1
size: -
J: TRBJ2-7

DNA: TGTGCCAGCAGCTTAGAGGGACTAGCTACGCAGTATTTT
CDR3: CASSLEGLATQYF
D: TRBD2
V: TRBV7-2
size: -
J: TRBJ2-3

DNA: TGTGCCAGCAGCTTGGGAGCGGGGGGACAAACCGATACGCAGTATTTT
CDR3: CASSLGAGGQTDTQYF
D: TRBD2
V: TRBV7-9
size: -
J: TRBJ2-3

DNA: TGTGCCAGCAGTTTCCCGGGAAAGGGCGAGCAGTACTTC
CDR3: CASSFPGKGEQYF
D: -
V: TRBV28
size: -
J: TRBJ2-7

DNA: TGCAGCGGGCGTCGACAAACCATTAACACTGAAGCTTTCTTT
CDR3: CSGRRQTINTEAFF
D: -
V: TRBV29-1
size: -
J: TRBJ1-1

DNA: TGTGCCAGCAGTGAAAGGAGGGTTGGGTACACTGAAGCTTTCTTT
CDR3: CASSERRVGYTEAFF
D: -
V: TRBV6-1
size: -
J: TRBJ1-1

DNA: TGTGCCAGCACCCCAGGGGGCTTTTCCCTCGAGCAGTACTTC
CDR3: CASTPGGFSLEQYF
D: TRBD1
V: TRBV2
size: -
J: TRBJ2-7

DNA: TGTGCCAGCAGCTTCCAGGGACTAGCGGAAAACATTCAGTACTTC
CDR3: CASSFQGLAENIQYF
D: TRBD2
V: TRBV11-2
size: -
J: TRBJ2-4

DNA: TGTGCCAGCGGGGCCCACGCTCGGTACGAGCAGTACTTC
CDR3: CASGAHARYEQYF
D: -
V: TRBV28
size: -
J: TRBJ2-7

DNA: TGTGCCAGCATCCTGGGACAGGGACACACAGATACGCAGTATTTT
CDR3: CASILGQGHTDTQYF
D: TRBD1
V: TRBV6-6
size: -
J: TRBJ2-3